Below are 10 T cell receptor beta chains sequenced from a single sample in a study of PD-1 blockade in classical Hodgkin lymphoma. TCRdb's copy holds only in-frame clones and misses some; the assay was immunoSEQ multiplex PCR. The sample shows around 90,000 clones, roughly 78% of them seen only once. As for time point: cycle 4 day 1 (C4D1), after less than 7 weeks of nivolumab. All patients experienced relapse after autologous stem cell transplantation, and brentuximab vedotin exposure was variable. Material: peripheral blood mononuclear cells (PBMCs), obtained before the fourth cycle of nivolumab. The source of these receptors is a human donor with classical Hodgkin lymphoma.

The chain links TRBV19 to TRBJ2-7; the D gene is possibly TRBD2 (6 bases). Germline assignment: CDR1 LNHDA and CDR2 SQIVND (reference sequence). The CDR3 sequence is 14 residues long. V lost 3 bases and J lost 6, with 15 bases in between. The CDR3 DNA reads as TGTGCCAGTAGTATCGTCAGAGCCGGGGGCGAGCAGTACTTC. The encoded protein is CASSIVRAGGEQYF.

In this sample, this clone turned up a few times. The chain has TRBV5-1 and TRBJ1-5; 8 bases map to TRBD1. This CDR3 is 16 amino acids long. V dropped 1 base and J dropped 2; count of bases not matched to a gene: 5. Germline assignment: CDR1 SGHRS and CDR2 YFSETQ. CDR3 in DNA: TGCGCCAGCAGCTTGACCTCGACAGGGGGCAATCAGCCCCAGCATTTT. Translation gives CASSLTSTGGNQPQHF. The whole variable domain, filled in from reference TRBV5-1 and TRBJ1-5, reads KAGVTQTPRYLIKTRGQQVTLSCSPISGHRSVSWYQQTPGQGLQFLFEYFSETQRNKGNFPGRFSGRQFSNSRSEMNVSTLELGDSALYLCASSLTSTGGNQPQHFGDGTRLSIL.

The rearrangement joins TRBV6-5 to TRBJ2-3, with 16 bases that match TRBD2. The CDR3 extends over 14 amino acids. The V gene end was trimmed by 8 bases and the J gene end by 14 bases; junction bases not matched to a gene: 10. The germline gives CDR1 MNHEY, CDR2 SVGAGI. The CDR3: CASSTGLAGGSPYF. The CDR3, as DNA: TGTGCCAGCTCAACGGGACTAGCGGGGGGGAGTCCGTATTTT.

This rearrangement joins TRBV2 to TRBJ1-5, with D possibly matching TRBD1 (5 bases). The CDR3 consists of 13 residues. Germline lookup yields CDR1 SNHLY and CDR2 FYNNEI. Trimming shortened V by 8 bases and J by 5 bases, and 13 bases separated the two germline ends. CDR3 sequence: CASQQDGDQPQHF. The CDR3 DNA is TGTGCCAGCCAACAGGATGGGGATCAGCCCCAGCATTTT.

The chain joins TRBV9 to TRBJ1-4, with unresolved D. V lost 0 bases and J 5 bases, leaving 5 bases between the germline ends. CDR3 size: 13 residues. Germline CDR1 is SGDLS and CDR2 is YYNGEE. The CDR3 DNA reads as TGTGCCAGCAGCGTAGCTGGAAATGAAAAACTGTTTTTT. The encoded protein is CASSVAGNEKLFF.

This clone was seen a few times. The DNA of the CDR3 is TGCGCCAGCAGCCTCGTAGGACTAGCGGGACGGTACGAGCAGTACTTC. This codes for CASSLVGLAGRYEQYF. The chain employs TRBV4-1 and TRBJ2-7, with 12 bases matching TRBD2. Per germline, CDR1 MGHRA and CDR2 YSYEKL. V shed 4 bases and J 4 bases; nucleotides not matched to a gene: 8. This CDR3 has 16 residues.

The rearrangement joins TRBV7-2 to TRBJ2-7; 11 nucleotides agree with TRBD1. The CDR3 is 16 amino acids. V shed 4 bases, J shed 0 bases, and the junction held 5 bases outside the gene matches. From germline, CDR1 is SGHTA and CDR2 FQGNSA. The CDR3 is CASSSGQGAISYEQYF. DNA for the CDR3: TGTGCCAGCAGCTCCGGACAGGGGGCTATCTCCTACGAGCAGTACTTC. The full variable domain, with the rest looked up from reference TRBV7-2 and TRBJ2-7, is GAGVSQSPSNKVTEKGKDVELRCDPISGHTALYWYRQSLGQGLEFLIYFQGNSAPDKSGLPSDRFSAERTGGSVSTLTIQRTQQEDSAVYLCASSSGQGAISYEQYFGPGTRLTVT.

The chain combines TRBV4-3 with TRBJ2-7; D ambiguous. V lost 3 bases, J lost 1 base, and 7 bases lay in between. The CDR3 spans 13 residues. Germline-derived CDR1 and CDR2 are LGHNA and YSLEER. The CDR3 DNA sequence: TGCGCCAGCAGCCATACACGTTCCTACGAGCAGTACTTC. Translation gives CASSHTRSYEQYF.

Comment on this clone: Within the sample, other DNA sequences also encode this same CDR3. The chain employs TRBV27 and TRBJ2-5; D is undetermined. This CDR3 spans 11 amino acids. Germline CDR1 is MNHEY and CDR2 is SMNVEV (reference sequence). Trimming removed 5 bases from V and 2 bases from J, with 3 bases in between. CDR3 in DNA: TGTGCCAGCAGTCCGCAAGAGACCCAGTACTTC. Translating it yields CASSPQETQYF.

There are a few counts of this clone. The genes are TRBV7-9 and TRBJ2-3; maybe TRBD2 (6 bases). Germline values: CDR1 SEHNR, CDR2 FQNEAQ (reference sequence). V lost 3 bases to trimming and J lost 0 bases, with 13 bases between them. This CDR3 contains 16 residues. The CDR3, as DNA: TGTGCCAGCAGCTTCTTCGTGGCGGGGAGCACAGATACGCAGTATTTT. As protein: CASSFFVAGSTDTQYF.